The 30 T cell receptor beta chains in this list originate from one sample, sequenced in a study of T cell repertoires in cytomegalovirus infection. No antigen has been identified for these receptors. One entry per CDR3 protein, called by TCRdb with MiXCR from the reads. The data show nearly 700,000 distinct CDR3 sequences, around 31% seen once. This material consisted of cultured PBMCs, taken from culture after CMV antigen stimulation. These receptor sequences come from a human donor in good health (CMV status not recorded). Some clones in this sample may be carry-over from other donors' samples.

The sample holds many counts of this clonotype. The rearrangement links TRBV4-3 to TRBJ2-6; D is ambiguous. Germline V gene data show CDR1 as LGHNA and CDR2 as YSLEER. The germline V and J ends were trimmed by 1 base and 0 bases, with 4 bases remaining between them. The CDR3 spans 15 residues. CDR3 amino acids: CASSQVTSGANVLTF. The CDR3 DNA sequence: TGCGCCAGCAGCCAAGTCACCTCTGGGGCCAACGTCCTGACTTTC.

This clonotype came up many times. V usage is TRBV7-2 and J usage is TRBJ2-1; 9 bases are a match to TRBD1. From germline, CDR1 is SGHTA and CDR2 FQGNSA. The CDR3 covers 15 residues. Unmatched junction bases numbered 10, after V lost 6 bases and J lost 7 bases. CDR3 sequence (DNA): TGTGCCAGCAGGTCCATTGGACAGGGGTTAAATGAGCAGTTCTTC. This sequence encodes CASRSIGQGLNEQFF.

This clonotype appeared once. This chain connects TRBV10-3 to TRBJ2-1; the D call may be TRBD1 or TRBD2 (5 bases each). This CDR3 has 14 residues. V lost 6 bases and J lost 5, with 14 bases in between. The germline gives CDR1 ENHRY, CDR2 SYGVKD. The CDR3 here is CAIRDLGRNNEQFF. The CDR3 DNA reads as TGTGCCATCAGGGACCTGGGACGGAACAATGAGCAGTTCTTC.

Details on this clonotype: It may be a read error: a sequence one base away is much more abundant. In DNA, the CDR3 is TGTGCCAGCATCCACGCGGGGGCACAAAGGCAGTACTTC. This sequence encodes CASIHAGAQRQYF. The chain is built from TRBV7-2 and TRBJ2-7, with a tentative D call TRBD2 (7 bases). The germline CDR1 and CDR2 sequences are SGHTA and FQGNSA. This CDR3 has 13 amino acids. V dropped 7 bases and J dropped 9 bases, with 19 bases sitting between them.

The CDR3 loop reads CASSEGSPGDQPQHF. The CDR3 nucleotides are TGTGCCAGCAGTGAAGGTTCCCCAGGGGATCAGCCCCAGCATTTT. The chain couples TRBV2 to TRBJ1-5; D might be TRBD1 (6 bases). The CDR3 consists of 15 residues. V shed 1 base and J shed 5 bases, with 12 bases lying between them. Looked up from germline, CDR1 is SNHLY and CDR2 is FYNNEI.

The rearrangement links TRBV19 to TRBJ1-5; the D is unclear. CDR1 LNHDA and CDR2 SQIVND come from the germline V gene (reference sequence). The CDR3 is made up of 15 amino acids. The V end lost 1 base, the J end lost 4 bases, and 11 bases lay between the germline ends. CDR3 bases: TGTGCCAGTAGTATAGTACAGAGTATTAATCAGCCCCAGCATTTT. Translation: CASSIVQSINQPQHF.

This clonotype was observed many times. The J gene is TRBJ2-3, the V gene TRBV7-8; D remains ambiguous. Germline CDR1 reads SGHVS; CDR2 reads FQNEAQ. CDR3 length equals 15 residues. V dropped 1 base and J dropped 2 bases, with 10 bases sitting between them. For the CDR3, the DNA is TGTGCCAGCAGCTTAGAGGGCCAGAACACAGATACGCAGTATTTT. It yields the protein CASSLEGQNTDTQYF.

This clonotype turned up a few times. The V and J genes are TRBV7-9 and TRBJ1-3; unclear D gene. Germline CDR1 SEHNR, CDR2 FQNEAQ (reference sequence). V was shortened by 0 bases and J by 3 bases, with 3 bases between the two germline ends. The CDR3 covers 13 residues. Written as DNA, the CDR3 is TGTGCCAGCAGCTTAGCGGTTGGAAACACCATATATTTT. Translated: CASSLAVGNTIYF.

This clonotype was recorded a few times. The genes are TRBV19 and TRBJ1-5; D gene uncertain. The CDR3 length is 15 residues. V lost 9 bases and J 5 bases, leaving 20 bases between the germline ends. The V gene's germline CDR1 is LNHDA and CDR2 SQIVND (reference sequence). Written as DNA, the CDR3 is TGTGCCAGCCAATCCCTAGGGCGGTGGGATCAGCCCCAGCATTTT. It encodes CASQSLGRWDQPQHF.

This clonotype was picked up many times. The genes are TRBV7-2 and TRBJ2-5; no definite D call. V dropped 0 bases and J dropped 5 bases, with 10 bases sitting between them. The CDR3 loop spans 14 amino acids. CDR1 SGHTA and CDR2 FQGNSA come from the germline V gene. The CDR3 sequence: CASSLADILETQYF. In nucleotides, the CDR3 is TGTGCCAGCAGCTTAGCCGACATTTTGGAGACCCAGTACTTC.

V and J are TRBV3-1 and TRBJ1-2; D remains ambiguous. The V gene's germline CDR1 is LGHDT and CDR2 YNNKEL (reference sequence). The germline V and J ends were trimmed by 6 bases and 0 bases, with 17 bases remaining between them. The CDR3 runs 16 residues. CDR3 sequence (DNA): TGTGCCAGCAGACCCCTGGGGAGCCAGCCTAACTATGGCTACACCTTC. Translation: CASRPLGSQPNYGYTF.

The chain recombines TRBV7-6 with TRBJ1-6; 7 bases align to TRBD1. Trimming cost V 2 bases and J 0 bases; bases outside gene matches: 13. Germline lookup yields CDR1 SGHVS and CDR2 FNYEAQ. This CDR3 has 20 residues. CDR3 nucleotide sequence: TGTGCCAGCAGCTTATCTCCTGGCGGACAGGAAAGCTCCTATAATTCACCCCTCCACTTT. Amino acids: CASSLSPGGQESSYNSPLHF.

This clonotype appeared many times. V and J are TRBV7-2 and TRBJ2-2, with D uncertain. Germline CDR1 and CDR2: SGHTA and FQGNSA. CDR3 length equals 13 residues. V lost 5 bases, J lost 7 bases, and 11 bases lay in between. This CDR3 reads CASSQETDGELFF. CDR3 coding DNA: TGTGCCAGCAGCCAGGAGACTGACGGGGAGCTGTTTTTT.

The table lists this clonotype with a few counts. The J gene is TRBJ1-5, the V gene TRBV4-1; D unclear. CDR3 length equals 15 residues. Germline lookup yields CDR1 MGHRA and CDR2 YSYEKL. The V and J ends lost 0 bases and 7 bases respectively, with 13 bases between them. The CDR3 DNA reads as TGCGCCAGCAGCCAAGACCCAGTGGGCGGGCAGCCCCAGCATTTT. Protein: CASSQDPVGGQPQHF.

In this sample, this clonotype turned up a few times. The chain couples TRBV20-1 to TRBJ1-2, with D possibly TRBD1 on 6 matching bases. Trimming shortened V by 5 bases and J by 2 bases, and 12 bases separated the two germline ends. Germline V gene data show CDR1 as DFQATT and CDR2 as SNEGSKA (reference sequence). The length of the CDR3 is 13 residues. CDR3 sequence reads: CSALEDRNYGYTF. In DNA form, the CDR3 reads TGCAGTGCTCTCGAGGACAGAAACTATGGCTACACCTTC.

This clonotype was counted only a few times. The chain couples TRBV4-1 to TRBJ2-7; TRBD1 is a possible D gene (6 bases). Trimming removed 8 bases at V and 7 bases at J, with 18 bases between. The CDR3 has 13 amino acids. CDR1 and CDR2 from the germline V gene are MGHRA and YSYEKL. CDR3 coding DNA: TGCGCCAGCGCCGAGGACAGACTTTATGAGCAGTACTTC. It encodes CASAEDRLYEQYF.

This clonotype was found many times. The chain links TRBV7-2 to TRBJ2-5; D is undetermined. This CDR3 has 13 residues. From germline, CDR1 is SGHTA and CDR2 FQGNSA. V lost 2 bases to trimming and J lost 5 bases, with 9 bases between them. This CDR3 is CASSLTVMETQYF. The CDR3, as DNA: TGTGCCAGCAGCTTAACAGTAATGGAGACCCAGTACTTC. Based on the CDR3 plus reference TRBV7-2 and TRBJ2-5, the full variable domain is GAGVSQSPSNKVTEKGKDVELRCDPISGHTALYWYRQSLGQGLEFLIYFQGNSAPDKSGLPSDRFSAERTGGSVSTLTIQRTQQEDSAVYLCASSLTVMETQYFGPGTRLLVL.

This clonotype was counted many times. The gene calls are TRBV7-2 and TRBJ2-5, with 7 bases aligning to TRBD1. The CDR3 consists of 16 residues. Germline V gene data show CDR1 as SGHTA and CDR2 as FQGNSA. V shed 8 bases, J shed 4 bases, and the junction held 16 bases outside the gene matches. The CDR3 spells CASYPQTGLTGETQYF. In DNA, the CDR3 is TGTGCCAGCTACCCTCAGACAGGGTTGACGGGAGAGACCCAGTACTTC. Using reference TRBV7-2 and TRBJ2-5 for the parts outside the CDR3, the full variable domain is GAGVSQSPSNKVTEKGKDVELRCDPISGHTALYWYRQSLGQGLEFLIYFQGNSAPDKSGLPSDRFSAERTGGSVSTLTIQRTQQEDSAVYLCASYPQTGLTGETQYFGPGTRLLVL.

The sample holds a few counts of this clonotype. The chain recombines TRBV11-3 with TRBJ2-3, with no clear D. CDR1 and CDR2 from the germline V gene are SGHNT and YENEEA. CDR3 length: 13 amino acids. V shed 1 base and J shed 8 bases, with 10 bases lying between them. This CDR3 is CASSLGRTGTQYF. CDR3 coding DNA: TGTGCCAGCAGCTTAGGTCGGACGGGTACGCAGTATTTT. The entire variable domain, with the rest obtained from reference TRBV11-3 and TRBJ2-3, is as follows: EAGVVQSPRYKIIEKKQPVAFWCNPISGHNTLYWYLQNLGQGPELLIRYENEEAVDDSQLPKDRFSAERLKGVDSTLKIQPAELGDSAVYLCASSLGRTGTQYFGPGTRLTVL.

The CDR3 DNA reads as TGTGCCAGCAGTTTTGGAAAGGGGGGGGGAAATGAAAAACTGTTTTTT. This encodes CASSFGKGGGNEKLFF. This rearrangement joins TRBV28 to TRBJ1-4; D possibly corresponds to TRBD1 (6 bases). Germline V lookup: CDR1 MDHEN, CDR2 SYDVKM. The CDR3 is made up of 16 amino acids. Trimming removed 3 bases from V and 5 bases from J, with 16 bases in between. Using reference TRBV28 and TRBJ1-4 for the parts outside the CDR3, the full variable domain is DVKVTQSSRYLVKRTGEKVFLECVQDMDHENMFWYRQDPGLGLRLIYFSYDVKMKEKGDIPEGYSVSREKKERFSLILESASTNQTSMYLCASSFGKGGGNEKLFFGSGTQLSVL.

This clonotype has just a few counts. The chain is built from TRBV7-2 and TRBJ2-3, with TRBD2 matching 16 bases. The V and J ends lost 5 bases and 4 bases, in that order; junction bases with no gene match: 6. Germline V CDR1 and CDR2: SGHTA, FQGNSA. This CDR3 has 17 amino acids. CDR3 sequence (DNA): TGTGCCAGCAGCCCGGGACTAGCGGGGGGGCCCCCAGATACGCAGTATTTT. This encodes CASSPGLAGGPPDTQYF.

This rearrangement joins TRBV12-5 to TRBJ1-1; D not certain. V lost 2 bases to trimming and J lost 1 base, with 8 bases between them. The CDR3 is made up of 14 amino acids. CDR1 and CDR2 from the germline V gene are LGHNT and FRNRAP. Here the CDR3 reads CASGLSRGNTEAFF. In DNA, the CDR3 is TGTGCTAGTGGTTTGTCCCGAGGGAACACTGAAGCTTTCTTT. The whole variable domain, filled in from reference TRBV12-5 and TRBJ1-1, reads DARVTQTPRHKVTEMGQEVTMRCQPILGHNTVFWYRQTMMQGLELLAYFRNRAPLDDSGMPKDRFSAEMPDATLATLKIQPSEPRDSAVYFCASGLSRGNTEAFFGQGTRLTVV.

This clonotype has ten or more counts. The chain is built from TRBV12-5 and TRBJ2-1; a weak D match, TRBD2 (6 bases). From germline, CDR1 is LGHNT and CDR2 FRNRAP. The germline V and J ends were trimmed by 6 bases and 2 bases, with 11 bases remaining between them. This CDR3 spans 14 amino acids. The CDR3 region has the DNA TGTGCTAGTGGGCTTCTAGCGCCCTACAATGAGCAGTTCTTC. Its protein product is CASGLLAPYNEQFF.

The gene calls are TRBV19 and TRBJ1-5; no firm D call. V was shortened by 6 bases and J by 0 bases, with 15 bases between the two germline ends. Germline V CDR1 and CDR2: LNHDA, SQIVND (reference sequence). The CDR3 length is 16 residues. CDR3 nucleotide sequence: TGTGCCAGTAGAGTGCTAGGGAGGTATAGCAATCAGCCCCAGCATTTT. Residues: CASRVLGRYSNQPQHF.

In its sample, this clonotype was seen a few times. J is TRBJ2-4 and V is TRBV19; TRBD1 matches at 9 bases. Germline CDR1 LNHDA, CDR2 SQIVND (reference sequence). V shed 8 bases and J 6 bases; nucleotides not matched to a gene: 5. This CDR3 has 13 residues. The CDR3: CASQGTGLNIQYF. In nucleotides, the CDR3 is TGTGCCAGTCAGGGGACAGGGTTAAACATTCAGTACTTC. Using reference TRBV19 and TRBJ2-4 for the parts outside the CDR3, the full variable domain is DGGITQSPKYLFRKEGQNVTLSCEQNLNHDAMYWYRQDPGQGLRLIYYSQIVNDFQKGDIAEGYSVSREKKESFPLTVTSAQKNPTAFYLCASQGTGLNIQYFGAGTRLSVL.

Ten or more counts support this clonotype. The chain employs TRBV7-2 and TRBJ2-2; TRBD2 matches 11 bases. This CDR3 has 15 amino acids. CDR1 and CDR2 from the germline V gene are SGHTA and FQGNSA. V lost 5 bases, J lost 6 bases, and 5 bases stayed unmatched. The DNA of the CDR3 is TGTGCCAGCAGCCCTTTTAGCGGGAGGGCCGGGGAGCTGTTTTTT. It specifies CASSPFSGRAGELFF.

J is TRBJ2-4 and V is TRBV7-2; D remains ambiguous. V was shortened by 4 bases and J by 3 bases, with 7 bases between the two germline ends. CDR1 SGHTA and CDR2 FQGNSA come from the germline V gene. CDR3 length: 13 residues. CDR3 DNA: TGTGCCAGCAGCTCATACGACAAAAACATTCAGTACTTC. Translation gives CASSSYDKNIQYF.

This clonotype turned up a few times. This chain joins TRBV7-2 and TRBJ2-3; 8 nucleotides match TRBD1. Germline assignment: CDR1 SGHTA and CDR2 FQGNSA. CDR3 size: 16 residues. V lost 2 bases and J lost 5; bases outside the gene matches: 9. CDR3 in DNA: TGTGCCAGCAGCTTACAGGGGGCAGTCTATTTAGATACGCAGTATTTT. The encoded protein is CASSLQGAVYLDTQYF.

The chain uses TRBV11-2 and TRBJ1-4; no clear D gene. V was shortened by 11 bases and J by 5 bases, with 12 bases between the two germline ends. The germline V gene has CDR1 SGHAT and CDR2 FQNNGV. CDR3 length: 12 residues. CDR3 DNA sequence: TGTGCCTCGGGATCCTCAAATGAAAAACTGTTTTTT. Its protein is CASGSSNEKLFF.

The V and J genes are TRBV19 and TRBJ2-1, with D possibly matching TRBD2 (7 bases). The CDR3 runs to 14 residues. V lost 6 bases and J lost 1, with 10 bases in between. Per germline, CDR1 LNHDA and CDR2 SQIVND (reference sequence). The CDR3 sequence: CASSAGASYNEQFF. The CDR3 DNA sequence: TGTGCCAGTAGCGCGGGGGCGTCCTACAATGAGCAGTTCTTC.